One sample yielded the 16 T cell receptor beta chains listed below, sequenced in a study of shared clonotypes between healthy human individuals. This table comes from immunoSEQ multiplex PCR, and its TCRdb copy is limited to in-frame clones, with some not included. The sample lists 550,000 to 750,000 clones; under 95% were seen once. Naive CD8 cells, CD45RO-negative and positively selected for CCR7, excluded terminally differentiated effector memory CD45RA+ cells. The specimen sequenced was naive CD8+ T cells sorted from blood. These receptor sequences come from a man aged 25 to 40 in good health.

The chain carries TRBV6-6 and TRBJ1-1; the D gene is possibly TRBD1 (5 bases). The CDR3 is 12 amino acids. The germline gives CDR1 MNHNY, CDR2 SVGAGI (reference sequence). V was pared by 6 bases and J by 7 bases, with 12 bases between. This chain's CDR3 is CASSLLTGEAFF. The CDR3 DNA is TGTGCCAGCAGCCTTTTAACAGGTGAAGCTTTCTTT.

The J gene is TRBJ1-1, the V gene TRBV2, with a tentative D call TRBD1 (5 bases). Trimming shortened V by 0 bases and J by 7 bases, and 15 bases separated the two germline ends. Per germline, CDR1 SNHLY and CDR2 FYNNEI. The CDR3 sequence is 15 residues long. CDR3 coding DNA: TGTGCCAGCAGTGAAGCGCCCGCAGGGCGGATTGAAGCTTTCTTT. It encodes CASSEAPAGRIEAFF.

The chain uses TRBV7-6 and TRBJ2-5, with 13 bases identical to TRBD2. The length of the CDR3 is 16 residues. Germline V gene lookup returns CDR1 SGHVS and CDR2 FNYEAQ. With 5 bases clipped from V and 6 bases from J, the junction kept 9 bases outside the gene matches. CDR3 sequence (DNA): TGTGCCAGCAGCCCAGGACTAGCGGGAGTAGCGAAGACCCAGTACTTC. Translated: CASSPGLAGVAKTQYF.

The genes are TRBV5-4 and TRBJ2-7; 7 positions agree with TRBD1. Germline V gene lookup returns CDR1 SGHNT and CDR2 YYREEE (reference sequence). The CDR3 contains 14 residues. Losses at the gene ends were 4 bases for V and 3 bases for J; bases not matched to a gene: 7. The CDR3 loop is CASSPDYRGYEQYF. As DNA, the CDR3 is TGTGCCAGCAGCCCCGACTACAGGGGCTACGAGCAGTACTTC. The whole variable domain, filled in from reference TRBV5-4 and TRBJ2-7, reads ETGVTQSPTHLIKTRGQQVTLRCSSQSGHNTVSWYQQALGQGPQFIFQYYREEENGRGNFPPRFSGLQFPNYSSELNVNALELDDSALYLCASSPDYRGYEQYFGPGTRLTVT.

V is TRBV10-3 and J is TRBJ2-5; D possibly corresponds to TRBD1 (5 bases). The CDR3 loop spans 16 amino acids. V dropped 0 bases and J dropped 5 bases, with 16 bases sitting between them. Per germline, CDR1 ENHRY and CDR2 SYGVKD. The CDR3: CAISESGPVSRETQYF. Written as DNA, the CDR3 is TGTGCCATCAGTGAGTCGGGGCCCGTTTCACGGGAGACCCAGTACTTC.

This chain uses TRBV13 with TRBJ2-2; 7 bases line up with TRBD1. In germline, CDR1 is PRHDT, CDR2 FYEKMQ (reference sequence). V was pared by 2 bases and J by 5 bases, with 8 bases of the junction left unmatched. This CDR3 contains 16 residues. The CDR3 coding sequence is TGTGCCAGCAGCTTACTACAGGGGCTTCGAACCGGGGAGCTGTTTTTT. Protein: CASSLLQGLRTGELFF.

This sequence joins TRBV27 and TRBJ1-1; D not certain. Looked up from germline, CDR1 is MNHEY and CDR2 is SMNVEV (reference sequence). V lost 2 bases and J 2 bases, leaving 9 bases between the germline ends. This CDR3 has 14 amino acids. The CDR3 here is CASSLGQYNTEAFF. CDR3 bases: TGTGCCAGCAGTTTAGGGCAGTACAACACTGAAGCTTTCTTT.

The rearrangement joins TRBV9 to TRBJ2-7, with D perhaps assigned TRBD1 or TRBD2 (5 bases each). The CDR3 is 15 amino acids. V gave up 0 bases and J gave up 2 bases, with 12 bases separating them. The germline gives CDR1 SGDLS, CDR2 YYNGEE. The CDR3 here is CASSVAGGITYEQYF. CDR3 nucleotides: TGTGCCAGCAGCGTAGCTGGGGGAATTACCTACGAGCAGTACTTC.

The genes are TRBV4-3 and TRBJ1-2; D call uncertain. The CDR3 length is 15 residues. V dropped 1 base and J dropped 8 bases, with 17 bases sitting between them. Germline V gene lookup returns CDR1 LGHNA and CDR2 YSLEER. In DNA form, the CDR3 reads TGCGCCAGCAGCCAAGTGGCAGCCCGAAATAAAGGCTACACCTTC. It is translated as CASSQVAARNKGYTF.

The chain links TRBV14 to TRBJ2-2; TRBD1 aligns across 10 bases. V lost 0 bases, J lost 5 bases, and 9 bases stayed unmatched. The CDR3 runs 18 residues. Per germline, CDR1 SGHDN and CDR2 FVKESK. CDR3 coding DNA: TGTGCCAGCAGCCAAGAGAAGGAAGGGACAGGGGTAACCGGGGAGCTGTTTTTT. It codes for CASSQEKEGTGVTGELFF.

The chain recombines TRBV5-1 with TRBJ2-3; 12 bases are a match to TRBD1. V dropped 4 bases and J dropped 5; count of bases not matched to a gene: 8. The V gene's germline CDR1 is SGHRS and CDR2 YFSETQ. The CDR3 is 16 residues long. The CDR3 sequence: CASSQGQGAPGDTQYF. The CDR3 DNA sequence: TGCGCCAGCAGCCAGGGACAGGGGGCGCCGGGAGATACGCAGTATTTT.

The genes are TRBV6-5 and TRBJ1-1; tentative D call: TRBD1 (5 bases). Germline V gene sequence: CDR1 MNHEY, CDR2 SVGAGI. V was clipped by 0 bases and J by 4 bases, with 6 bases between them. This CDR3 region has 13 residues. CDR3 in amino acids: CASSYSTATEAFF. In DNA form, the CDR3 reads TGTGCCAGCAGTTACTCGACAGCCACTGAAGCTTTCTTT.

This chain connects TRBV6-5 to TRBJ1-1; the match to TRBD1 covers 7 bases. The CDR3 runs to 15 residues. After removal of 2 bases from V and 0 bases from J, the junction contained 3 bases not matched to a gene. Germline V lookup: CDR1 MNHEY, CDR2 SVGAGI. The CDR3, as DNA: TGTGCCAGCAGTTACCAACAGGGGTTGAACACTGAAGCTTTCTTT. It encodes CASSYQQGLNTEAFF.

The CDR3: CASSYSGLPPYEQYF. CDR3 DNA: TGTGCCAGCAGCTACAGCGGGTTGCCTCCCTACGAGCAGTACTTC. The chain carries TRBV7-9 and TRBJ2-7, with D possibly matching TRBD2 (6 bases). CDR1 and CDR2 (germline): SEHNR, FQNEAQ (reference sequence). CDR3 size: 15 residues. V lost 4 bases, J lost 2 bases, and 15 bases lay in between.

V gene TRBV19 combines with J gene TRBJ2-7; 10 nucleotides align to TRBD2. The CDR3 totals 16 residues. Per germline, CDR1 LNHDA and CDR2 SQIVND (reference sequence). The trim removed 5 bases at V and 4 bases at J, leaving 11 bases unmatched. The CDR3 DNA follows: TGTGCCAGTAGTCTCTCCGGACTAGCGGCTTCATACGAGCAGTACTTC. It yields the protein CASSLSGLAASYEQYF. The full variable domain, its missing parts supplied by reference TRBV19 and TRBJ2-7, is DGGITQSPKYLFRKEGQNVTLSCEQNLNHDAMYWYRQDPGQGLRLIYYSQIVNDFQKGDIAEGYSVSREKKESFPLTVTSAQKNPTAFYLCASSLSGLAASYEQYFGPGTRLTVT.

This chain joins TRBV7-6 and TRBJ2-1; no firm D call. The CDR3 extends over 14 amino acids. Between the trimmed V and J ends, which lost 1 base and 3 bases, there was a span of 7 bases. Germline lookup yields CDR1 SGHVS and CDR2 FNYEAQ. As DNA, the CDR3 is TGTGCCAGCAGCTTAGGCGTCAGCTACAATGAGCAGTTCTTC. It encodes CASSLGVSYNEQFF.